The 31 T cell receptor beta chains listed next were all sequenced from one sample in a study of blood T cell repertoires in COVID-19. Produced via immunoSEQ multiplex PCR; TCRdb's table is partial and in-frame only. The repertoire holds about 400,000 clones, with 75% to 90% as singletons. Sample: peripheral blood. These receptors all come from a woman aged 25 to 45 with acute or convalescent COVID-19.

For the CDR3, the DNA is TGTGCCAGCAGCTTATCTCTAGCGGGGGTATCCTACGAGCAGTACTTC. Amino acids: CASSLSLAGVSYEQYF. The chain links TRBV7-9 to TRBJ2-7; TRBD2 matches 10 bases. Germline CDR1 is SEHNR and CDR2 is FQNEAQ (reference sequence). The V gene end was trimmed by 2 bases and the J gene end by 1 base; junction bases not matched to a gene: 5. There are 16 residues in the CDR3.

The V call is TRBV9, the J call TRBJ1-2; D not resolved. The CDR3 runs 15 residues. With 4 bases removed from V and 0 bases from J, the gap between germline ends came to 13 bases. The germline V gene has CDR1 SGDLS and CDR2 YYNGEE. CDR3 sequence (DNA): TGTGCCAGCAGCCCCAGTCTCGGGGCTAACTATGGCTACACCTTC. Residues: CASSPSLGANYGYTF.

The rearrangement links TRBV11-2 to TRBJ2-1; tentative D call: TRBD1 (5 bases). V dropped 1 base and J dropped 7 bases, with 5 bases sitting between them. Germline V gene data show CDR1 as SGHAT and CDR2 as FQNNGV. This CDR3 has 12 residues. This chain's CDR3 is CASSLGQNEQFF. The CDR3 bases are TGTGCCAGCAGCTTAGGACAGAATGAGCAGTTCTTC.

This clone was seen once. The CDR3, as DNA: TGTGCCAGCAGTGAACTAGCGGGGGGGCCAGAGACCCAGTACTTC. It translates to CASSELAGGPETQYF. The chain recombines TRBV6-1 with TRBJ2-5; TRBD2 agrees at 12 bases. The trim removed 2 bases at V and 4 bases at J, leaving 2 bases unmatched. The CDR3 length is 15 residues. Germline V gene sequence: CDR1 MNHNS, CDR2 SASEGT.

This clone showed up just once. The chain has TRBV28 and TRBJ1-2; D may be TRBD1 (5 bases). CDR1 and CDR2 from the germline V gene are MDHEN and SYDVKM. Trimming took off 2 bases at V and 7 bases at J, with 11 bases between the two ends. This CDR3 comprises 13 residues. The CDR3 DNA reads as TGTGCCAGCAGTTTACGGGGGAGGTCTGGCTACACCTTC. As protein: CASSLRGRSGYTF.

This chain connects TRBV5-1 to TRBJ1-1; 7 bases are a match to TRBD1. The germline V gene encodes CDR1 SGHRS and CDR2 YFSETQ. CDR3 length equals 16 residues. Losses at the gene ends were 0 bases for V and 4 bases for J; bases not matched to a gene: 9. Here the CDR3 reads CASSLGVQGLGTEAFF. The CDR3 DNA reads TGCGCCAGCAGCTTGGGGGTACAGGGGTTGGGCACTGAAGCTTTCTTT.

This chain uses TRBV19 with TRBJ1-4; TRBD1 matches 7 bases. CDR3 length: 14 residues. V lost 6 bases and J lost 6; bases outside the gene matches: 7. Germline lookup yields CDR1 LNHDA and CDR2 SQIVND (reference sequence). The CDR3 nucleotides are TGTGCCAGTAGCACCGGGACAGATGATGAAAAACTGTTTTTT. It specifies CASSTGTDDEKLFF.

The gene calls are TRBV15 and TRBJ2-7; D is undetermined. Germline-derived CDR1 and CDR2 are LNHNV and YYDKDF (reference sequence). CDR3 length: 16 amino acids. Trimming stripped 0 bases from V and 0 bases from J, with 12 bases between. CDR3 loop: CATSRDKSRSSYEQYF. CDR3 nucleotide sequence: TGTGCCACCAGCAGAGATAAATCCAGATCCTCCTACGAGCAGTACTTC. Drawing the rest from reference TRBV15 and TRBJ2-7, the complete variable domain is DAMVIQNPRYQVTQFGKPVTLSCSQTLNHNVMYWYQQKSSQAPKLLFHYYDKDFNNEADTPDNFQSRRPNTSFCFLDIRSPGLGDTAMYLCATSRDKSRSSYEQYFGPGTRLTVT.

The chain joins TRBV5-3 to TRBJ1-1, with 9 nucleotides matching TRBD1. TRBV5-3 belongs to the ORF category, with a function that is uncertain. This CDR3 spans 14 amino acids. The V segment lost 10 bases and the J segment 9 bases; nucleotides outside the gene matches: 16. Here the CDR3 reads CAFHGQGQFRQAFF. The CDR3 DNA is TGTGCCTTCCACGGACAGGGGCAATTCAGGCAAGCTTTCTTT.

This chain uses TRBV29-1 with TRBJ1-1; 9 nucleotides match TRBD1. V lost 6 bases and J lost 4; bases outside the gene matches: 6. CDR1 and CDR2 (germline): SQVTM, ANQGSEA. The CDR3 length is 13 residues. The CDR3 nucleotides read TGCAGCGTGGCGGGACAGGGTATCACTGAAGCTTTCTTT. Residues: CSVAGQGITEAFF.

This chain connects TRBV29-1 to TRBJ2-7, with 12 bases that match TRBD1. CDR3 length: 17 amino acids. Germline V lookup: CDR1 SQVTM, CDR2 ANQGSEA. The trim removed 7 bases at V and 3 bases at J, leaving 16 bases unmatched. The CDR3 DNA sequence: TGCAGCGCTACCGGGACAGGGGGCCCCGCACCCTACTACGAGCAGTACTTC. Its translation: CSATGTGGPAPYYEQYF.

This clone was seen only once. CDR3 in DNA: TGTGCCTGGAGTGGGGGAGGGACTGAAGCTTTCTTT. This encodes CAWSGGGTEAFF. The rearrangement uses TRBV30 and TRBJ1-1, with D unresolved. Per the germline V gene, CDR1 is GTSNPN and CDR2 is SVGIG (reference sequence). CDR3 length equals 12 residues. V lost 1 base, J lost 5 bases, and 8 bases lay in between. The complete variable domain, with remaining parts taken from reference TRBV30 and TRBJ1-1, reads SQTIHQWPATLVQPVGSPLSLECTVEGTSNPNLYWYRQAAGRGLQLLFYSVGIGQISSEVPQNLSASRPQDRQFILSSKKLLLSDSGFYLCAWSGGGTEAFFGQGTRLTVV.

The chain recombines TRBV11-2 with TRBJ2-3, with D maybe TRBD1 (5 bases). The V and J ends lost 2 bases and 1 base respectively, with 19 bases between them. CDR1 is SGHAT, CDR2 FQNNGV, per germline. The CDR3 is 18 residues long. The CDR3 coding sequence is TGTGCCAGCAGCTTAATCGGATGGGGTGGCAGGGGCACAGATACGCAGTATTTT. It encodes CASSLIGWGGRGTDTQYF.

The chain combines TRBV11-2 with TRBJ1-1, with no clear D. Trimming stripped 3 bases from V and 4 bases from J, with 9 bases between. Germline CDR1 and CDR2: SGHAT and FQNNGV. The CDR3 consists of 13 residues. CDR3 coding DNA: TGTGCCAGCAGCTTCTTCGGTGGCACTGAAGCTTTCTTT. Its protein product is CASSFFGGTEAFF.

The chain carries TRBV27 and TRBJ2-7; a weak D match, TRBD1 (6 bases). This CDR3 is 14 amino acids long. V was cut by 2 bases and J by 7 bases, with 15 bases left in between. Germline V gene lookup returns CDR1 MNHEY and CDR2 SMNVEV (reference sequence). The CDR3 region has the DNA TGTGCCAGCAGTTTAGGACAGAGCCTGGGGGAGCAGTACTTC. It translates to CASSLGQSLGEQYF.

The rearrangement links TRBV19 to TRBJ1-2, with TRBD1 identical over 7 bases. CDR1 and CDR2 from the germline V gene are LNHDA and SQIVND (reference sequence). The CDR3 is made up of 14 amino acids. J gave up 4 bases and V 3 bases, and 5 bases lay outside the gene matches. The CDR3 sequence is CASSIRQGPYGYTF. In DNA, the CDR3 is TGTGCCAGTAGTATTCGACAGGGACCCTATGGCTACACCTTC.

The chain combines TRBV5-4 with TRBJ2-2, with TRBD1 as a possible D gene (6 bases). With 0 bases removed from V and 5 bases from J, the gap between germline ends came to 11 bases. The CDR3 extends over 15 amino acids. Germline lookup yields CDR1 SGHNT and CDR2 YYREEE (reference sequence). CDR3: CASSLETGWTGELFF. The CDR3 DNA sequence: TGTGCCAGCAGCTTGGAAACAGGGTGGACCGGGGAGCTGTTTTTT.

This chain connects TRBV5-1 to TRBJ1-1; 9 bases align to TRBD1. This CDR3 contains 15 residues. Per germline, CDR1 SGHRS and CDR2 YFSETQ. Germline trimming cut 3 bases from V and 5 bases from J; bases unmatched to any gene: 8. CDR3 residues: CASSWKTGGYTEAFF. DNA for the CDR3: TGCGCCAGCAGCTGGAAAACAGGGGGCTATACTGAAGCTTTCTTT.

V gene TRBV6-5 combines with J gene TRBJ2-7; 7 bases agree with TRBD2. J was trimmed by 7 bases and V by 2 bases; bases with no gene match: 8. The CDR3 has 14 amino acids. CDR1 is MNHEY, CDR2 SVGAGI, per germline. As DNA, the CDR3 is TGTGCCAGCAGTTACGCTCCTAGCGGTGGGGAGCAGTACTTC. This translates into CASSYAPSGGEQYF.

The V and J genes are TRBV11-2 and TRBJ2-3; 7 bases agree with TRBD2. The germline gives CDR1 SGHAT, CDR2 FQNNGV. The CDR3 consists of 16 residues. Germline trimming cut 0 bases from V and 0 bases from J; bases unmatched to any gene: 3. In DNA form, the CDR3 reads TGTGCCAGCAGCTTAGAGGGCGGGGGTAGCACAGATACGCAGTATTTT. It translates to CASSLEGGGSTDTQYF. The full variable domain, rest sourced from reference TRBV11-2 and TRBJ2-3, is EAGVAQSPRYKIIEKRQSVAFWCNPISGHATLYWYQQILGQGPKLLIQFQNNGVVDDSQLPKDRFSAERLKGVDSTLKIQPAKLEDSAVYLCASSLEGGGSTDTQYFGPGTRLTVL.

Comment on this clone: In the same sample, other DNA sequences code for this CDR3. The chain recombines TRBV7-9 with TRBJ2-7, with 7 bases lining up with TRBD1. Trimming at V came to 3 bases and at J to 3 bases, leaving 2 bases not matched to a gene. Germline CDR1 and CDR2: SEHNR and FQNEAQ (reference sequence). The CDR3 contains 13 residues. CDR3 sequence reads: CASSFDRDYEQYF. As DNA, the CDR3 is TGTGCCAGCAGCTTTGACAGGGACTACGAGCAGTACTTC.

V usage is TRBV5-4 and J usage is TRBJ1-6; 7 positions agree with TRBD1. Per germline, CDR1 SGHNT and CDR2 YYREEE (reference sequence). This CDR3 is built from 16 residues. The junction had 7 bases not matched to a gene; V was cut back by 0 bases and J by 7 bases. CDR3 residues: CASSLGGTGANSPLHF. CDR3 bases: TGTGCCAGCAGCTTGGGGGGAACAGGGGCAAATTCACCCCTCCACTTT.

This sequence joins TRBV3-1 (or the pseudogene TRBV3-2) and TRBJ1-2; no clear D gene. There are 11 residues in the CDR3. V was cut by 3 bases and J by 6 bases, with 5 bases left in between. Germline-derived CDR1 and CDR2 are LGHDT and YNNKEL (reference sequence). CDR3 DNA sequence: TGTGCCAGCAGCCAGGAGGATGGCTACACCTTC. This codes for CASSQEDGYTF.

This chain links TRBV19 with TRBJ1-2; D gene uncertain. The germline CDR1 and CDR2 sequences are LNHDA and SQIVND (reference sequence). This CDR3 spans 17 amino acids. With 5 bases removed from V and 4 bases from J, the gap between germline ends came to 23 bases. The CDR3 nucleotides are TGTGCCAGTAGTCATCACCTCTCCATACGGTCCCGCTATGGCTACACCTTC. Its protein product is CASSHHLSIRSRYGYTF.

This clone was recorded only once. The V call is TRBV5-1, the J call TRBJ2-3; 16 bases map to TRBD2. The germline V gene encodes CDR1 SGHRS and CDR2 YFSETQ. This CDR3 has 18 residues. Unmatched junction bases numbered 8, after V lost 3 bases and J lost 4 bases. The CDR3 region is CASSWMGTSGGVADTQYF. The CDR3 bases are TGCGCCAGCAGCTGGATGGGGACTAGCGGGGGGGTTGCAGATACGCAGTATTTT.

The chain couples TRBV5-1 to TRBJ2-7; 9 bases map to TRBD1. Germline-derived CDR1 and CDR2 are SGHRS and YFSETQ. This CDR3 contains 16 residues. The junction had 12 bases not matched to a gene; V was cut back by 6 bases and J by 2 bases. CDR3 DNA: TGCGCCAGCACCTTATCCCCCGGGACAGGGACCTACGAGCAGTACTTC. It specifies CASTLSPGTGTYEQYF.

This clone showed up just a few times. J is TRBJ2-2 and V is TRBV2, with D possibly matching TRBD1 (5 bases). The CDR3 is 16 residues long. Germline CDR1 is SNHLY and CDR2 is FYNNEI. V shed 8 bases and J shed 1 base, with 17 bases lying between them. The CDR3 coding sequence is TGTGCCAGCGAGTTCGCTGACAGTTTGAACACCGGGGAGCTGTTTTTT. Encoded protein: CASEFADSLNTGELFF.

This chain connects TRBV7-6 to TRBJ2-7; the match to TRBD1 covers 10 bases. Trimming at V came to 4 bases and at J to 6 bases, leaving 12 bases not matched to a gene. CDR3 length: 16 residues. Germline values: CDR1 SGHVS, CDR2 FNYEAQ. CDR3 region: CASSSRRPTGGGEQYF. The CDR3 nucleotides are TGTGCCAGCAGCTCAAGACGACCGACAGGGGGCGGCGAGCAGTACTTC.

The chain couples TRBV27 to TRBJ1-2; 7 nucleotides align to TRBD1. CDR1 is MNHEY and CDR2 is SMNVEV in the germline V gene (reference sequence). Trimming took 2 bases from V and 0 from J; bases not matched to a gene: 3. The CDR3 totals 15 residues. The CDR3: CASSLTTGTNYGYTF. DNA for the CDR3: TGTGCCAGCAGTTTAACGACAGGGACTAACTATGGCTACACCTTC.

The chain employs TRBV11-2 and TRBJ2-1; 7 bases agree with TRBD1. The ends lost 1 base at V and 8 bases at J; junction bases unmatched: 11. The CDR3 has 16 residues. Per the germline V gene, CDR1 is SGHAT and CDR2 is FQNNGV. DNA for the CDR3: TGTGCCAGCAGCTTAGGTGCGACAGGGTCGATACATGAGCAGTTCTTC. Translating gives CASSLGATGSIHEQFF.

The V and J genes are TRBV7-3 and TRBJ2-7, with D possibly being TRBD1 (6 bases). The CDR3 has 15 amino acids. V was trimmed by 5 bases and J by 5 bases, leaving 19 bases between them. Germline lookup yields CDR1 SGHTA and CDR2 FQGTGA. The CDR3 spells CASSPKHTGYNEQYF. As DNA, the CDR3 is TGTGCCAGCAGCCCAAAACATACAGGGTACAACGAGCAGTACTTC.